This T cell receptor beta chain is from a study of blood T cell repertoires in COVID-19. Study-wide context: Researchers got acute and convalescent COVID-19 samples from the United States, Italy and Spain. The cDNA or gDNA used as material had been derived from T cells, B-cell-depleted T cells, or PBMCs.

This clone was counted between two and nine times. This CDR3 contains 15 residues. Looked up from germline, CDR1 is MNHEY and CDR2 is SVGAGI. Trimming removed 0 bases at V and 3 bases at J, with 8 bases between. In the original processing: Using reference gene primer amplification, nucleated cell counts were estimated. Measured with immunoSEQ multiplex PCR; TCRdb has only the in-frame clones, and not every one. For V, J and clone size, that table is used; D and trimming come from the DNA. The sample includes some 150,000 clones, around 85% of them seen just once. The chain recombines TRBV6-5 with TRBJ1-4, with D unresolved. Sequencing input: peripheral blood. This sequence was found in a man in his fifties with acute or convalescent COVID-19. As DNA, the CDR3 is TGTGCCAGCAGTTACTCGGGCCCGTCTAATGAAAAACTGTTTTTT. Its protein product is CASSYSGPSNEKLFF.